Listed below are T cell receptor beta chains from one sample, sequenced in a study of T cell changes during pregnancy in multiple sclerosis. Using immunoSEQ multiplex PCR, the repertoire was profiled, and TCRdb retains in-frame clones only, with some absent. The sample records roughly 120,000 clones, roughly 92% being singletons. The sequenced sample was peripheral blood, obtained in the third trimester of pregnancy. The receptors were gathered from a female donor with multiple sclerosis, enrolled in a pregnancy study. Each CDR3 is given with its conserved first and last residue. D genes are given only for firm matches. Clone size, where shown, is once, few, many, or a class for clones that have expanded.

v_gene	abundance	j_gene	d_gene	CDR3nt	CDR3aa
TRBV19	.	TRBJ2-1	TRBD1	TGTGCCAGCGTGGACAGGGGCCCATCCTCCTCCTACAATGAGCAGTTCTTC	CASVDRGPSSSYNEQFF
TRBV27	.	TRBJ2-3	TRBD2	TGTGCCAGCAGTTCCTTAGCGGGAGAAAGTTGGGATACGCAGTATTTT	CASSSLAGESWDTQYF
TRBV5-4	.	TRBJ2-7	TRBD1	TGTGCCAGCAGTCCGGACAGGGACTACGAGCAGTACTTC	CASSPDRDYEQYF
TRBV29-1	.	TRBJ2-5	TRBD2	TGCAGCGTTGGGACTAGCGGGACCCAAGAGACCCAGTACTTC	CSVGTSGTQETQYF
TRBV2	.	TRBJ1-1	.	TGTGCCAGCAGCATCACACCTACGGGAACTGAAGCTTTCTTT	CASSITPTGTEAFF
TRBV7-9	.	TRBJ2-1	TRBD1	TGTGCCAGCAGCAGGGGACAGGGGTACAATGAGCAGTTCTTC	CASSRGQGYNEQFF
TRBV18	.	TRBJ1-3	.	TGTGCCAGCTCACCACCCGGACGGGACTCAGGAAACACCATATATTTT	CASSPPGRDSGNTIYF
TRBV10-1	.	TRBJ1-2	TRBD1	TGCGCCAGCAGTGAGTCTAGGGGGCTGAGCTATGGCTACACCTTC	CASSESRGLSYGYTF
TRBV11-3	.	TRBJ1-2	TRBD1	TGTGCCAGCAGCTTTTCCCGACAGGGCGTCTACTATGGCTACACCTTC	CASSFSRQGVYYGYTF
TRBV2	.	TRBJ1-1	.	TGTGCCAGCAGAGTCGGGAAAAACACTGAAGCTTTCTTT	CASRVGKNTEAFF
TRBV4-1	once	TRBJ1-3	.	TGCGCCAGCAGCCAAGTCCCCCATCTAGGAAACACCATATATTTT	CASSQVPHLGNTIYF
TRBV4-2	.	TRBJ2-2	TRBD2	TGTGCCAGCAGCCAAAGCGGGGGGCAGAACACCGGGGAGCTGTTTTTT	CASSQSGGQNTGELFF
TRBV5-1	.	TRBJ1-1	TRBD1	TGCGCCAGCAGCTTGGTACAGGGGGCCTTAGGTGAAGCTTTCTTT	CASSLVQGALGEAFF
TRBV5-5	.	TRBJ1-5	.	TGTGCCAGCAGCTTGTCCAACAATCAGCCCCAGCATTTT	CASSLSNNQPQHF
TRBV7-9	.	TRBJ2-7	.	TGTGCCAGCAGCCCCCGAGACTTTTTACAGGGAGCCTACGAGCAGTACTTC	CASSPRDFLQGAYEQYF
TRBV19	.	TRBJ2-7	.	TGTGCCAGTAGTGTAACTTGGGGGGGCAACTACGAGCAGTACTTC	CASSVTWGGNYEQYF
TRBV7-3	.	TRBJ2-6	.	TGTGCCAGCAGCCCCCCCGGGAACTCTGGGGCCAACGTCCTGACTTTC	CASSPPGNSGANVLTF
TRBV27	.	TRBJ1-2	.	TGTGCCAGCAGTTTGACAGCTGATAACTATGGCTACACCTTC	CASSLTADNYGYTF
TRBV10-2	.	TRBJ2-1	TRBD2	TGCGCCAGCAGGGGACTAGCGGGGCGTAACAATGAGCAGTTCTTC	CASRGLAGRNNEQFF
TRBV28	.	TRBJ2-1	TRBD1	TGTGCCAGCAGTCCCCCCGGGACAGGGAACAATGAGCAGTTCTTC	CASSPPGTGNNEQFF
TRBV30	.	TRBJ1-2	.	TGTGCCTGGAGTGGCCCCAGGCAGGATGGCTACACCTTC	CAWSGPRQDGYTF
TRBV9	.	TRBJ2-1	TRBD2	TGTGCCAGCAGCGCCGGGGGACTAGCGGTTTACAATGAGCAGTTCTTC	CASSAGGLAVYNEQFF
TRBV1	.	TRBJ2-7	.	TGCACCAGCAGCCCCCGCCGGGAGAGCGGGAGACCCTACGAGCAGTACTTC	CTSSPRRESGRPYEQYF
TRBV6-1	.	TRBJ2-5	TRBD2	TGTGCCAGCAGTGCATGGGTCGTGGCTAGCGGGAGAGGAGAGACCCAGTACTTC	CASSAWVVASGRGETQYF
TRBV5-4	.	TRBJ1-2	.	TGTGCCAGCAGTACACAGGGCCTGATTAACTATGGCTACACCTTC	CASSTQGLINYGYTF
TRBV19	.	TRBJ1-2	TRBD1	TGTGCCAGTAGTTCCGGGACAGGGGGCTATGGCTACACCTTC	CASSSGTGGYGYTF
TRBV7-9	few	TRBJ1-2	TRBD1	TGTGCCAGCAGCCGCCGGGACAGCGGCTATGGCTACACCTTC	CASSRRDSGYGYTF
TRBV7-9	.	TRBJ2-7	.	TGTGCCAGCAGCTCGGACACCTCCTACGAGCAGTACTTC	CASSSDTSYEQYF
TRBV27	.	TRBJ2-1	TRBD2	TGTGCCAGCAGCCGAGAGCGGGAAACCCACAATGAGCAGTTCTTC	CASSRERETHNEQFF
TRBV6-4	.	TRBJ1-1	.	TGTGCCAGCAGTGACTCTGGACAACGTAACACTGAAGCTTTCTTT	CASSDSGQRNTEAFF
TRBV4-1	.	TRBJ1-5	TRBD1	TGCGCCAGCAGCCAGGCCGGACAGGGGGCCGGTCAGCCCCAGCATTTT	CASSQAGQGAGQPQHF
TRBV19	.	TRBJ2-5	TRBD1	TGTGCCAGTAGTATTAGGGACAGCCAAGAGACCCAGTACTTC	CASSIRDSQETQYF
TRBV30	.	TRBJ2-1	TRBD1	TGTGCCTGGAGCCGGGACAGGCTTATCAATGAGCAGTTCTTC	CAWSRDRLINEQFF